This T cell receptor beta chain is from a study of cytomegalovirus exposure and HLA in healthy donors. The CDR3 is 14 residues long. Trimming stripped 5 bases from V and 0 bases from J, with 8 bases between. Germline V gives CDR1 SGDLS, CDR2 YYNGEE. Use of 60 Vbeta and 13 Jbeta primers characterized the PCR. Some clones are missing from TCRdb's copy, which holds only in-frame ones; the method was immunoSEQ multiplex PCR. The data show roughly 100,000 clones, 50% to 65% seen once. V usage is TRBV9 and J usage is TRBJ2-2, with D unclear. Sample: PBMCs. This clonotype originated in a man aged 25 to 40 in good health and CMV-seropositive. CDR3 amino acids: CASRETPNTGELFF. In nucleotides, the CDR3 is TGTGCCAGCAGGGAGACTCCGAACACCGGGGAGCTGTTTTTT.